This TCR beta chain was identified in a study of blood T cell repertoires in COVID-19. This clone was detected only a few times. The protocol was immunoSEQ multiplex PCR, while the TCRdb copy is restricted to in-frame clones and leaves out a portion. The table lists tens of thousands of clones, around nine tenths of them singletons. Sequencing input: peripheral blood. The TCR sequence derives from a woman of 80 years or more with acute or convalescent COVID-19.

The CDR3 region has the DNA TGTGCCAGCAGCGTAGTGGCCTTAGCGGTTTATGGCTACACCTTC. Translation gives CASSVVALAVYGYTF. The genes are TRBV9 and TRBJ1-2; the D is unclear. The CDR3 covers 15 residues. CDR1 SGDLS and CDR2 YYNGEE come from the germline V gene. V was pared by 0 bases and J by 5 bases, with 14 bases between.